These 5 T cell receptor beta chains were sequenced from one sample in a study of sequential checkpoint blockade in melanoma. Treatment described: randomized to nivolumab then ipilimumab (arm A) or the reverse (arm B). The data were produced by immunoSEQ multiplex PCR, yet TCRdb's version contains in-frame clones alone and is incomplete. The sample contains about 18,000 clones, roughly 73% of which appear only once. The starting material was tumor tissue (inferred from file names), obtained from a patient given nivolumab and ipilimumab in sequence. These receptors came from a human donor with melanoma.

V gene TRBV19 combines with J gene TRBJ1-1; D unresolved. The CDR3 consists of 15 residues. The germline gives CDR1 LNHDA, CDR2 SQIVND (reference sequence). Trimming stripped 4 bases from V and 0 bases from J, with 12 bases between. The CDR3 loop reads CASSRQLSMNTEAFF. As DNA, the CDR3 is TGTGCCAGTAGTAGGCAGCTATCAATGAACACTGAAGCTTTCTTT. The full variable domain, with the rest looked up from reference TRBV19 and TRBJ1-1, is DGGITQSPKYLFRKEGQNVTLSCEQNLNHDAMYWYRQDPGQGLRLIYYSQIVNDFQKGDIAEGYSVSREKKESFPLTVTSAQKNPTAFYLCASSRQLSMNTEAFFGQGTRLTVV.

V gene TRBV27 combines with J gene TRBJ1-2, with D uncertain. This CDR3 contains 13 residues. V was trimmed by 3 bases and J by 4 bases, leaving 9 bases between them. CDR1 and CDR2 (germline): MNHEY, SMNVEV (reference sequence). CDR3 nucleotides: TGTGCCAGCAGTTTCGAGGGTTTCTATGGCTACACCTTC. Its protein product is CASSFEGFYGYTF.

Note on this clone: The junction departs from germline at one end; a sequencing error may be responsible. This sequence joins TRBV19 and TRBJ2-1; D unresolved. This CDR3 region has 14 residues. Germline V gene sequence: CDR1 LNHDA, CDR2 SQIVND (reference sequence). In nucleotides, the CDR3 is TGTGCCAGTAGTATAGATAGGCGGTACAATGAGCAGCTCTTC. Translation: CASSIDRRYNEQLF. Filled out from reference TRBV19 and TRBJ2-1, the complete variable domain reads DGGITQSPKYLFRKEGQNVTLSCEQNLNHDAMYWYRQDPGQGLRLIYYSQIVNDFQKGDIAEGYSVSREKKESFPLTVTSAQKNPTAFYLCASSIDRRYNEQLFGPGTRLTVL.

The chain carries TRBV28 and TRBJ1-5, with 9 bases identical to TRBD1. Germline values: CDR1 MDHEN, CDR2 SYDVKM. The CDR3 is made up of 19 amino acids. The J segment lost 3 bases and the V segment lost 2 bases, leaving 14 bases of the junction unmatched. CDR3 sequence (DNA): TGTGCCAGCAGTTTACTTGGGACAGGGAGGGCGAGTAACAATCAGCCCCAGCATTTT. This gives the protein CASSLLGTGRASNNQPQHF.

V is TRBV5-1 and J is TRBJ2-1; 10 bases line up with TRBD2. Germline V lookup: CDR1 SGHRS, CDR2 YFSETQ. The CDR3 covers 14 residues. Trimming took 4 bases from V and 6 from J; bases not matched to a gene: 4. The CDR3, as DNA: TGCGCCAGCAGCATAACTAGCGGGACCAATGAGCAGTTCTTC. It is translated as CASSITSGTNEQFF.